The present T cell receptor (beta chain) was sequenced within a study of blood T cell repertoires in COVID-19. This clone was recorded a few times. The table came from immunoSEQ multiplex PCR; TCRdb's copy has only in-frame clones and leaves some out. Here the sample spans about 200,000 clones, roughly 78% being singletons. The specimen was peripheral blood. The source is an elderly woman with active or convalescent COVID-19.

CDR3 DNA: TGTGCCAGCAGCAAAGCCAATCGGGGGGCCCAATACGAGCAGTACTTC. This codes for CASSKANRGAQYEQYF. The V call is TRBV21-1, the J call TRBJ2-7; the table's TRBD2 call for D was not verified on the DNA. TRBV21-1 is assigned pseudogene status. The CDR3 runs 16 residues.